This T cell receptor beta chain came from a study of T cell repertoires in cytomegalovirus infection. Study results and limitations: Ex vivo responses were dominated by HLA-C-restricted CMV-specific TCR beta clonotypes.

As for this clonotype: The antigen is not known.

MiXCR, run by TCRdb on the reads, gives a single entry per CDR3 protein. The repertoire holds hundreds of thousands of distinct CDR3 sequences, with 30% to 35% as singletons. This material consisted of cultured PBMCs, taken from culture after CMV antigen stimulation. The source is a human donor in good health (CMV status not recorded). Some clones in this sample may be carry-over from other donors' samples.

The chain's CDR3 is CASSTRQGDRSEAFF. The CDR3 region has the DNA TGTGCCAGCAGCACCCGACAGGGGGATCGGAGCGAAGCTTTCTTT. The chain joins TRBV7-8 to TRBJ1-1; 9 nucleotides agree with TRBD1. Germline CDR1 and CDR2: SGHVS and FQNEAQ. V was pared by 5 bases and J by 8 bases, with 12 bases of the junction left unmatched. This CDR3 has 15 amino acids.